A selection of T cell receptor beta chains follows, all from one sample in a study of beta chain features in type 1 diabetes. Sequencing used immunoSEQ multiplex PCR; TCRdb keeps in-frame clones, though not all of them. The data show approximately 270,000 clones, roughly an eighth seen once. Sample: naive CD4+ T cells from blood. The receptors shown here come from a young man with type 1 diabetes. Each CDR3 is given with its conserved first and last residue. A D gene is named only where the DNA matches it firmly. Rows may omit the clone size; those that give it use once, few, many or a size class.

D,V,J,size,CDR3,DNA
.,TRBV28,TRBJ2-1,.,CASSSLSHGQGAHEQFF,TGTGCCAGCAGTTCTCTAAGTCACGGTCAAGGGGCCCATGAGCAGTTCTTC
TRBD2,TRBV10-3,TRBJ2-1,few,CAISTSGSSTGSSYNEQFF,TGTGCCATCAGTACTAGCGGGAGTTCGACGGGAAGCTCCTACAATGAGCAGTTCTTC
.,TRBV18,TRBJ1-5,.,CASSPRIAGDYSNQPQHF,TGTGCCAGCTCACCACGGATTGCAGGGGATTATAGCAATCAGCCCCAGCATTTT
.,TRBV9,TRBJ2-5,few,CASSPRIGAIETQYF,TGTGCCAGCAGCCCCCGCATAGGGGCGATCGAGACCCAGTACTTC
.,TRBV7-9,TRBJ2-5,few,CASSWGVWETQYF,TGTGCCAGCAGCTGGGGCGTTTGGGAGACCCAGTACTTC
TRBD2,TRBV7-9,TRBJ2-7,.,CASSRRGGLGVGVYEQYF,TGTGCCAGCAGCAGAAGAGGGGGACTAGGAGTTGGAGTCTACGAGCAGTACTTC
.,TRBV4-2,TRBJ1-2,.,CASSQDRYGYTF,TGTGCCAGCAGCCAGGACAGATATGGCTACACCTTC
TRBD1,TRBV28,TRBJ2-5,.,CASSLTGGGETQYF,TGTGCCAGCAGTCTGACAGGGGGCGGGGAGACCCAGTACTTC
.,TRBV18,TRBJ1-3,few,CASSPSLSPGNTIYF,TGTGCCAGCTCACCAAGTCTGAGCCCGGGAAACACCATATATTTT
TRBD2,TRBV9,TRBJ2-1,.,CASSVSGTHNEQFF,TGTGCCAGCAGCGTTAGCGGGACCCACAATGAGCAGTTCTTC
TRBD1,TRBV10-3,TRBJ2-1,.,CAISGQGTYNEQFF,TGTGCCATCAGTGGACAGGGCACCTACAATGAGCAGTTCTTC
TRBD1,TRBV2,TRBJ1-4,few,CASRRGTGIVEKLFF,TGTGCCAGCAGGCGTGGGACAGGGATTGTAGAAAAACTGTTTTTT
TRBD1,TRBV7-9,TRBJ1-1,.,CASSLGTVNTEAFF,TGTGCCAGCAGCTTGGGGACAGTTAACACTGAAGCTTTCTTT
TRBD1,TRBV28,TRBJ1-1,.,CASSSTGGVKAFF,TGTGCCAGCAGTTCGACAGGGGGAGTCAAAGCTTTCTTT
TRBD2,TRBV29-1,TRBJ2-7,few,CSASLPSSGSDEQYF,TGCAGCGCCTCGCTTCCGTCTAGCGGGAGTGACGAGCAGTACTTC